Listed here are 20 T cell receptor beta chains from one sample, sequenced in a study of breast tumors, draining lymph nodes, adjacent tissues. TCRdb re-analysed the multiplex PCR reads in MiXCR, keeping a single row per CDR3 protein. Counted here are 20,000 to 25,000 distinct CDR3 sequences, approximately 32% occurring once; the ten biggest clones make up around 10%. Sequenced input: breast tumor tissue. All receptors derive from a female donor with breast cancer. Some clones in this sample may be carry-over from other donors' samples.

Many counts were recorded for this clonotype. The chain employs TRBV3-1 and TRBJ1-6; no clear D gene. Germline loops: CDR1 LGHDT, CDR2 YNNKEL (reference sequence). V lost 4 bases and J lost 7, with 17 bases in between. CDR3 length equals 16 residues. CDR3 sequence reads: CASSLFGRAGNSPLHF. As DNA, the CDR3 is TGTGCCAGCAGCCTCTTCGGACGGGCTGGGAATTCACCCCTCCACTTT.

This clonotype counts as large. The chain carries TRBV7-2 and TRBJ2-6; 9 nucleotides align to TRBD2. V lost 5 bases, J lost 4 bases, and 9 bases stayed unmatched. The germline gives CDR1 SGHTA, CDR2 FQGNSA. The CDR3 sequence is 17 residues long. CDR3 nucleotides: TGTGCCAGCAGCCCTTTAGCGGGAGACTCAGGGGCCAACGTCCTGACTTTC. It translates to CASSPLAGDSGANVLTF.

In its sample, this clonotype was seen many times. This chain uses TRBV6-5 with TRBJ2-3, with 14 bases aligning to TRBD2. This CDR3 comprises 18 residues. The trim removed 1 base at V and 2 bases at J, leaving 5 bases unmatched. The germline V gene encodes CDR1 MNHEY and CDR2 SVGAGI. CDR3 sequence: CASSYLGLAGGHTDTQYF. CDR3 DNA sequence: TGTGCCAGCAGTTACTTAGGACTAGCGGGAGGACACACAGATACGCAGTATTTT.

About this clonotype: A much larger clone differs from this one at a single base, so this may be a read error. This chain uses TRBV28 with TRBJ2-7; D might be TRBD2 (5 bases). Per germline, CDR1 MDHEN and CDR2 SYDVKM. The CDR3 is made up of 15 amino acids. CDR3 protein: CASSETGIPSYEQCF. The CDR3 bases are TGTGCCAGCAGTGAGACCGGGATTCCATCCTACGAGCAGTGCTTC.

For this clonotype: Possible read error: a much larger clone is one base away. As DNA, the CDR3 is TGCAGTGCTAAAAAGGCTAGCGGTTGCAATGAGCAGTTCTTC. This sequence encodes CSAKKASGCNEQFF. This chain connects TRBV20-1 to TRBJ2-1; TRBD2 agrees at 7 bases. The CDR3 has 14 residues. The V gene's germline CDR1 is DFQATT and CDR2 SNEGSKA (reference sequence). Unmatched junction bases numbered 9, after V lost 4 bases and J lost 6 bases.

V and J are TRBV5-1 and TRBJ1-3, with D unclear. CDR1 is SGHRS and CDR2 is YFSETQ in the germline V gene. There are 16 residues in the CDR3. V gave up 0 bases and J gave up 2 bases, with 12 bases separating them. In DNA form, the CDR3 reads TGCGCCAGCAGCTTGGGGGAGGCTTCTGCTGGAAACACCATATATTTT. Translated, it gives CASSLGEASAGNTIYF.

A note on this clonotype: A much larger clone sits a single nucleotide away, making a read error possible. The chain employs TRBV11-2 and TRBJ2-1; 8 positions agree with TRBD2. Germline trimming cut 4 bases from V and 5 bases from J; bases unmatched to any gene: 1. The germline gives CDR1 SGHAT, CDR2 FQNNGV. The CDR3 consists of 13 residues. The CDR3 DNA reads as TGTGCCAGCAGCTCGGGGGGGGACAATGAGCAGTTCTTC. Its translation: CASSSGGDNEQFF.

The CDR3 DNA reads as TGTGCCAGCAGTTACTCCCACAGGTTTGCGAACACCGGGGAGCTGTTTTTT. It specifies CASSYSHRFANTGELFF. The chain couples TRBV6-5 to TRBJ2-2; D might be TRBD1 (5 bases). V was cut by 0 bases and J by 0 bases, with 11 bases left in between. CDR3 length equals 17 residues. Germline V gene sequence: CDR1 MNHEY, CDR2 SVGAGI.

This clonotype was observed a handful of times. CDR3 sequence reads: CASSPPSDYLKSLYNEQFF. CDR3 coding DNA: TGTGCCAGCAGTCCGCCGTCCGACTACCTGAAGTCCCTCTACAATGAGCAGTTCTTC. The J gene is TRBJ2-1, the V gene TRBV28; D might be TRBD2 (5 bases). The V end lost 5 bases, the J end lost 3 bases, and 26 bases lay between the germline ends. This CDR3 is built from 19 residues. Germline CDR1 MDHEN, CDR2 SYDVKM.

The CDR3 DNA follows: TGCAGTGCTAGTTTTTACTATGAGCAGTTCTTC. Protein sequence: CSASFYYEQFF. The chain carries TRBV20-1 and TRBJ2-1; D is ambiguous. The CDR3 is 11 amino acids. Germline V lookup: CDR1 DFQATT, CDR2 SNEGSKA (reference sequence). V dropped 3 bases and J dropped 8 bases, with 8 bases sitting between them.

By frequency in the sample, this clonotype is medium-sized. The chain couples TRBV7-2 to TRBJ1-6, with 7 bases matching TRBD1. The CDR3 loop spans 14 amino acids. Germline V gene sequence: CDR1 SGHTA, CDR2 FQGNSA. V trimming: 3 bases; J trimming: 7 bases; junction bases outside the gene matches: 3. Here the CDR3 DNA reads TGTGCCAGCAGCTTGGGACAGACAAATTCACCCCTCCACTTT. It encodes CASSLGQTNSPLHF.

Worth noting for this clonotype: This may come from a read error, since a much larger clone is one base off. Likely a read error: the CDR3 ends without its conserved phenylalanine or tryptophan. This chain uses TRBV5-6 with TRBJ2-5; unclear D gene. The V gene lost 2 bases and the J gene lost 1 base, with 9 bases spanning the gap. The germline gives CDR1 SGHDT, CDR2 YYEEEE. The CDR3 has 14 residues. The CDR3 DNA follows: TGTGCCAGCAGCTTCAGCAGAGGCCAAGAGACCCAGTACCTC. Translated, it gives CASSFSRGQETQYL.

The sample holds many counts of this clonotype. The rearrangement uses TRBV7-2 and TRBJ2-2; tentatively, D is TRBD1 (5 bases). The CDR3 has 16 amino acids. Trimming pared 1 base from V and 7 bases from J, leaving 16 bases between. CDR1 SGHTA and CDR2 FQGNSA come from the germline V gene. This chain's CDR3 is CASSLGQGSLGGELFF. CDR3 nucleotides: TGTGCCAGCAGCTTAGGGCAGGGTAGCCTCGGCGGGGAGCTGTTTTTT.

This clonotype rates as medium-sized. This rearrangement joins TRBV19 to TRBJ2-2; the match to TRBD2 covers 12 bases. The CDR3 has 17 amino acids. Germline V gene sequence: CDR1 LNHDA, CDR2 SQIVND (reference sequence). V gave up 10 bases and J gave up 4 bases; unmatched junction bases: 13. CDR3 nucleotide sequence: TGTGCCACTCTTCATCGACTAGCGGGAGTTGGCACCGGGGAGCTGTTTTTT. Residues: CATLHRLAGVGTGELFF. The full variable domain, with the rest looked up from reference TRBV19 and TRBJ2-2, is DGGITQSPKYLFRKEGQNVTLSCEQNLNHDAMYWYRQDPGQGLRLIYYSQIVNDFQKGDIAEGYSVSREKKESFPLTVTSAQKNPTAFYLCATLHRLAGVGTGELFFGEGSRLTVL.

This clonotype was seen a handful of times. Being one base from a much bigger clone, this may be a read error. The J gene is TRBJ2-1, the V gene TRBV7-9; tentatively, D is TRBD2 (6 bases). Germline CDR1 reads SEHNR; CDR2 reads FQNEAQ (reference sequence). Trimming shortened V by 4 bases and J by 4 bases, and 17 bases separated the two germline ends. The CDR3 consists of 16 residues. In DNA form, the CDR3 reads TGTGCCAGCAGCTCTTTCTCCGGGAGTAGGTACAATGAGCAGTTCTTC. Protein: CASSSFSGSRYNEQFF.

In its sample, this clonotype was seen many times. The J gene is TRBJ2-1, the V gene TRBV27; 10 nucleotides match TRBD2. Per the germline V gene, CDR1 is MNHEY and CDR2 is SMNVEV (reference sequence). V gave up 6 bases and J gave up 10 bases; unmatched junction bases: 9. The CDR3 spans 14 residues. CDR3 in DNA: TGTGCCAGCAGCACCCGCCCTAGCGGGAGAGAGCAGTTCTTC. It encodes CASSTRPSGREQFF.

The gene calls are TRBV20-1 and TRBJ2-3; 9 bases are a match to TRBD1. J was trimmed by 3 bases and V by 3 bases; bases with no gene match: 7. Germline V gene lookup returns CDR1 DFQATT and CDR2 SNEGSKA (reference sequence). The CDR3 loop spans 15 amino acids. The CDR3 sequence is CSAREGDRDTDTQYF. Here the CDR3 DNA reads TGCAGTGCTAGGGAGGGGGACAGGGATACAGATACGCAGTATTTT.

To note about this clonotype: The junction does not match germline at one end; this may be a read error. CDR3 bases: TGTGCTAGCAGCTTATCCTCTGGAAACACCATATATTTT. Protein product: CASSLSSGNTIYF. This rearrangement joins TRBV7-7 to TRBJ1-3; D is unresolved. The CDR3 is 13 residues long. Germline values: CDR1 SSHAT, CDR2 FNYEAQ (reference sequence).

The J gene is TRBJ2-1, the V gene TRBV5-4; D gene unclear. The germline V gene encodes CDR1 SGHNT and CDR2 YYREEE (reference sequence). V gave up 4 bases and J gave up 9 bases, with 8 bases separating them. CDR3 length equals 11 residues. The CDR3 DNA is TGTGCCAGCAGCATGGTTGGTGAGCAGTTCTTC. Translating it yields CASSMVGEQFF.

The chain uses TRBV24-1 and TRBJ2-3; possibly TRBD2 for D (7 bases). Germline V CDR1 and CDR2: KGHDR, SFDVKD. Trimming took off 1 base at V and 3 bases at J, with 10 bases between the two ends. The CDR3 has 15 residues. CDR3 in DNA: TGTGCCACCAGTGATTTACAGGGAGGGACAGATACGCAGTATTTT. It translates to CATSDLQGGTDTQYF.